This T cell receptor beta chain comes out of a study of regulatory T cells in long-lasting Graves disease. Study-wide points: Limited samples may have lowered accuracy. Patients with persistent disease showed a bias toward TRBV28, TRBJ1-2 and TRBJ2-5. Persistent patients had a count of shared public clonotypes (2,741) that exceeded that of new patients (around 1,000).

In regard to this clonotype: Its antigen remains unidentified.

Time point given: persistent/refractory GD, antithyroid drugs over 5 years with positive TRAb. Extracted RNA from PBMCs served as the source of the TCR library. A roughly 10-milliliter sample of peripheral blood was drawn into EDTA tubes. Germline V CDR1 and CDR2: SGHRS, YFSETQ. V was pared by 0 bases and J by 7 bases, with 7 bases of the junction left unmatched. This CDR3 comprises 16 residues. Combining iRepertoire HTBI primers with Arm-PCR of CDR3 regions, the authors built TCR beta libraries. TCRdb used MiXCR to reprocess the multiplex PCR reads, holding one entry per CDR3 protein. This sample has 400,000 or so distinct CDR3 sequences, with around 20% found just once.

The receptor was isolated from a female donor with Graves disease. The rearrangement uses TRBV5-1 and TRBJ1-6; 7 nucleotides agree with TRBD1. Material: peripheral blood mononuclear cells (PBMCs), obtained when the disease was refractory, from a patient treated with antithyroid drugs. The CDR3, as DNA: TGCGCCAGCAGCTTGGGGACAGGCAACGGAAATTCACCCCTCCACTTT. Amino acid sequence: CASSLGTGNGNSPLHF.